This T cell receptor (beta chain) was identified in a study of cytotoxic CD8 clonotypes in ibrutinib-treated CLL (dated by TCRdb to 2020 to 2023). About the investigation overall: The cohort included roughly 15 treatment-naive and ten to twelve relapsed/refractory patients; about 18 were IGHV unmutated. On average, each sample had roughly 230,000 productive templates and more than 75,000 productive rearrangements. Cryopreserved peripheral blood mononuclear cells were obtained prior to treatment, at the time of response, and at either disease progression or sustained remission. Response samples were taken after a median of 12 months on treatment, ranging from about 6 to 36 months. Responses were partial in around 25 patients and complete in 2; after median approximately 67 months follow-up, around 15 stayed in remission and approximately twelve progressed. Every sample from remission and from progressive disease was obtained while the patients were still on ibrutinib. Of the 86 participants in the trial, about two dozen had longitudinal samples available. Points the paper makes about the study in general: An increase in clonality was observed at ibrutinib response, with clonality remaining stable during sustained remission and falling back toward baseline at progression. Public clonotypes were rare and either shrank or stayed stable during treatment, and the rise in clonality at ibrutinib response reflected expansion of private clonotypes. At baseline, clonality was higher than in age-matched healthy donors and showed a strong correlation with circulating CD8+ T-cell counts. Sustained-remission and progressing patients did not have matched sampling times, and lymph node repertoires were not examined.

Concerning this clone: There is no known antigen for this receptor. No per-base quality is available; no much larger clone lies one base away.

V loses 6 bases of germline sequence and J loses 5 bases, and the interval between the two ends is 4 bases. For CDR1 and CDR2, the germline V gene (reference sequence) lists SEHNR and FQNEAQ. The CDR3 runs 11 residues from the cysteine to the phenylalanine. Left in the record is the CDR3 DNA by itself, 33 bases read in frame from the first base. The goal of deep resolution MiSeq sequencing was a depth between 1 in 1 million and 1 in 200,000 T cells, and coverage averaged 10x per clonotype. TCR beta libraries were generated with the immunoSEQ hsTCRB Kit. In the original analysis: ImmunoSEQ Data Assistant and ImmunoSEQ Analyzer were used for data analysis, and V, D and J genes were assigned according to IMGT definitions. Clonality, with values ranging from 0 to 1, was calculated as one minus the normalized Shannon entropy of productive rearrangement frequencies. Only overrepresented clonotypes making up at least 0.05% of the repertoire of each patient were included in the public clonotype analysis. About a dozen repertoires from age-matched healthy donors, obtained from immuneACCESS, served as clonality controls. The table was pulled from immuneACCESS by TCRdb, which kept in-frame rearrangements only. Such tables lose some clones; where checked, under half of the loss comes from unresolved V genes, and the rest has no known cause. V and J calls and clone size are as listed in that table; D and trimming were resolved from the DNA. In all, the sample holds 250,000 to 350,000 clones, and more than 70% of those were seen once. The top ten constitute 5.6% of the sample.

Taken with the paper, the label for time point translates to: progressive disease on ibrutinib. For TCR beta library preparation, roughly 2 micrograms of genomic DNA were extracted from the cryopreserved PBMCs. Longitudinal blood samples from CLL patients on ibrutinib monotherapy underwent high-throughput TCR beta sequencing. The patients took part in an open-label, single-center phase 2 trial of ibrutinib monotherapy. The input for sequencing was PBMCs, taken at disease progression, from a patient treated with ibrutinib. The sequence was collected from a human donor with chronic lymphocytic leukemia. The rearranged segments are TRBV7-9 and TRBJ1-4, with the D gene not confidently named. CDR3 reads: CASRGNEKLFF. The nucleotide sequence reads as follows: TGTGCCAGCAGGGGAAATGAAAAACTGTTTTTT.